Presented here are 7 T cell receptor beta chains from one specimen sequenced in a study of T cells after yellow fever vaccination. TCRdb used MiXCR to reprocess the 5' RACE reads, holding one entry per CDR3 protein. The sample includes tens of thousands of distinct CDR3 sequences, about 7.7% seen only once; the top ten take over 25%. The source material was CD8+ T cells sorted from PBMCs, sampled approximately 11 days after the first yellow fever vaccination. The receptor source for this set is a man between 18 and 29 years old who received the YFV17D yellow fever vaccine.

This clonotype was recorded at least ten times. The J gene is TRBJ1-3, the V gene TRBV4-1; the D gene is possibly TRBD1 (5 bases). The germline CDR1 and CDR2 sequences are MGHRA and YSYEKL. V was cut by 4 bases and J by 7 bases, with 8 bases left in between. The CDR3 consists of 12 residues. CDR3 coding DNA: TGCGCCAGCAGCCCCGAGGGGAACACCATATATTTT. It translates to CASSPEGNTIYF.

On this clonotype: This may be a read error: a much more frequent sequence differs by one nucleotide. The chain couples TRBV12-3 or TRBV12-4 to TRBJ2-1; possible D gene TRBD1, 6 bases. The CDR3 runs to 13 residues. V shed 9 bases and J shed 10 bases, with 19 bases lying between them. CDR3 protein: CARTGTPAGEQFF. CDR3 in DNA: TGTGCCAGGACCGGGACACCGGCCGGAGAGCAGTTCTTC.

Comment on this clonotype: No DNA is shown, since the ends of the CDR3 on it are uncertain; the CDR3 is the one TCRdb lists. CDR3 sequence: CASSSSGADEQFF. The chain recombines TRBV6-2 or TRBV6-3 with TRBJ2-1; the table's D gene call, TRBD1, was not cross checked with the DNA. The CDR3 extends over 13 residues, inclusive of both ends. Looked up from germline, CDR1 is MNHEY and CDR2 is SVGEGT.

This clonotype was counted at least ten times. The rearrangement links TRBV5-1 to TRBJ1-5; D is unresolved. Trimming removed 2 bases at V and 4 bases at J, with 7 bases between. This CDR3 has 13 amino acids. Germline loops: CDR1 SGHRS, CDR2 YFSETQ. The CDR3 reads CASSLGPNQPQHF. The CDR3 nucleotides are TGCGCCAGCAGCTTAGGCCCTAATCAGCCCCAGCATTTT. Variable domain in full (rest from reference TRBV5-1 and TRBJ1-5): KAGVTQTPRYLIKTRGQQVTLSCSPISGHRSVSWYQQTPGQGLQFLFEYFSETQRNKGNFPGRFSGRQFSNSRSEMNVSTLELGDSALYLCASSLGPNQPQHFGDGTRLSIL.

The chain carries TRBV27 and TRBJ2-5, with 12 bases matching TRBD2. This CDR3 contains 17 residues. Germline V gene sequence: CDR1 MNHEY, CDR2 SMNVEV (reference sequence). V was clipped by 5 bases and J by 4 bases; unmatched bases: 11. The CDR3 is CASSKEGLAGGPETQYF. CDR3 DNA: TGTGCCAGCAGTAAGGAGGGTCTAGCGGGGGGGCCAGAGACCCAGTACTTC.

There are a few counts of this clonotype. This chain uses TRBV7-9 with TRBJ2-3; tentative D call: TRBD1 (5 bases). Germline CDR1 is SEHNR and CDR2 is FQNEAQ (reference sequence). This CDR3 region has 16 residues. The V end was cut by 4 bases, the J end by 0 bases, with 14 bases between. DNA for the CDR3: TGTGCCAGCAGCTCTCTAAGGACAATCAGCACAGATACGCAGTATTTT. This codes for CASSSLRTISTDTQYF.

CDR3 nucleotides: TGTGCCACCATCAGCGATTCCGGGACAGGCTTTATTAACTATGGCTACACCTTC. Encoded protein: CATISDSGTGFINYGYTF. The chain carries TRBV15 and TRBJ1-2; 8 bases align to TRBD1. Germline CDR1 and CDR2: LNHNV and YYDKDF (reference sequence). The trim removed 7 bases at V and 1 base at J, leaving 17 bases unmatched. The CDR3 contains 18 residues.